Included here is one TCR beta chain sequence, with context. Its antigen is currently unknown. This specimen comes from a study of human CD8 memory T cell subsets. Overall study findings and caveats: There were indications from Chao1 estimates that stem-like memory T cells were more diverse than precursor exhausted T cells.

PBMC were sourced from healthy-donor buffy coats. Germline values: CDR1 SEHNR, CDR2 FQNEAQ (reference sequence). The CDR3 sequence is 15 residues long. UMI-labeled 5' RACE generated the TCR beta libraries. For each CDR3 protein, TCRdb gives one entry from its re-call of the 5' RACE reads, without DNA. The sample data list approximately 7,500 distinct CDR3 sequences. This TCR derives from a human donor in good health. Sequences were obtained from CD8+ T cells from PBMCs. The chain employs TRBV7-9 and TRBJ2-5; lacking DNA, the TRBD2 call made by TCRdb goes unchecked. The CDR3 sequence: CASSSLYVGPWAQYF.